This passage covers 9 T cell receptor beta chains from one sample sequenced in a study of T cell repertoires in cytomegalovirus infection. The antigens these receptors bind are not known. TCRdb recomputed calls from the reads with MiXCR, one row per CDR3 protein. The repertoire holds 49,000 or so distinct CDR3 sequences, with approximately 19% as singletons. The sample here was CD8+ T cells from cultured PBMCs, taken from culture after CMV antigen stimulation. These receptors were taken from a human donor in good health (CMV status not recorded). Some clones in this sample may be carry-over from other donors' samples.

This clonotype was seen repeatedly, ten times or more. CDR3 protein: CASSYTSGPYNEQFF. CDR3 sequence (DNA): TGTGCCAGCAGTTACACTAGCGGACCCTACAATGAGCAGTTCTTC. V is TRBV6-5 and J is TRBJ2-1, with TRBD2 identical over 8 bases. The germline V gene has CDR1 MNHEY and CDR2 SVGAGI. The CDR3 loop spans 15 amino acids. V gave up 2 bases and J gave up 2 bases; unmatched junction bases: 2.

As to this clonotype: A much larger clone lies one base from this, so it may be a read error. V gene TRBV11-2 combines with J gene TRBJ2-1, with TRBD2 identical over 9 bases. CDR1 is SGHAT, CDR2 FQNNGV, per germline. The V segment lost 5 bases and the J segment 5 bases; nucleotides outside the gene matches: 10. This CDR3 region has 16 residues. Written as DNA, the CDR3 is TGTGCCAGCAGCGTACCGGGACTAGCTTCCGACAATGAGCAGTTCTTC. As protein: CASSVPGLASDNEQFF.

There are many counts of this clonotype. This rearrangement joins TRBV9 to TRBJ2-2; TRBD2 aligns across 12 bases. Unmatched junction bases numbered 9, after V lost 4 bases and J lost 8 bases. CDR1 and CDR2 (germline): SGDLS, YYNGEE. The CDR3 is 16 amino acids. In DNA, the CDR3 is TGTGCCAGCAGCCCTAGCGGGGGGGCCAGGGCAGGGGAGCTGTTTTTT. Translated, it gives CASSPSGGARAGELFF.

The sample holds one count of this clonotype. A read error may explain this, as a much larger clone is one base away. V gene TRBV12-3 or TRBV12-4 combines with J gene TRBJ2-2, with D tentatively TRBD2 (6 bases). The CDR3 is 15 residues long. Deletions cut 11 bases from V and 7 bases from J, with 23 bases between. As DNA, the CDR3 is TGTGCCGGGAAGGAGGGGATTAGCGTAGGCGGGGAGCTGTTTTTT. Its protein is CAGKEGISVGGELFF.

This clonotype has more than one count but fewer than ten. V and J are TRBV9 and TRBJ1-3, with a tentative D call TRBD1 (5 bases). Trimming pared 4 bases from V and 2 bases from J, leaving 19 bases between. This CDR3 is 17 amino acids long. The germline V gene encodes CDR1 SGDLS and CDR2 YYNGEE. The CDR3 bases are TGTGCCAGCAGCCCGCACTCCCCGGTGACAGCTGGAAACACCATATATTTT. Translation gives CASSPHSPVTAGNTIYF.

This clonotype was picked up many times. The V gene is TRBV7-8, the J gene TRBJ2-7; D gene unclear. This CDR3 has 15 amino acids. Looked up from germline, CDR1 is SGHVS and CDR2 is FQNEAQ. V shed 1 base and J shed 0 bases, with 10 bases lying between them. The CDR3 DNA is TGTGCCAGCAGCTTAGAGCACCCGAGCTCCTACGAGCAGTACTTC. Protein: CASSLEHPSSYEQYF.

This clonotype was picked up many times. The chain is built from TRBV29-1 and TRBJ2-1; 10 bases are shared with TRBD2. The CDR3 is made up of 13 amino acids. Germline values: CDR1 SQVTM, CDR2 ANQGSEA. The trim removed 6 bases at V and 9 bases at J, leaving 8 bases unmatched. The CDR3 protein is CSVDGLAVTEQFF. CDR3 DNA: TGCAGCGTGGATGGACTAGCGGTCACTGAGCAGTTCTTC.

V is TRBV30 and J is TRBJ1-5; a weak D match, TRBD1 (6 bases). CDR3 length: 17 amino acids. Trimming removed 3 bases from V and 4 bases from J, with 22 bases in between. From germline, CDR1 is GTSNPN and CDR2 SVGIG (reference sequence). The CDR3 DNA sequence: TGTGCCTGGAGCTCCGGGACATGGGATGGGGGAAATCAGCCCCAGCATTTT. Translated: CAWSSGTWDGGNQPQHF.

This chain uses TRBV5-1 with TRBJ2-1; no clear D. Deletions cut 0 bases from V and 8 bases from J, with 9 bases between. Germline V gives CDR1 SGHRS, CDR2 YFSETQ. The CDR3 sequence is 13 residues long. The CDR3 reads CASSLEWLDEQFF. The CDR3 DNA reads TGCGCCAGCAGCTTGGAGTGGTTGGATGAGCAGTTCTTC. Using reference TRBV5-1 and TRBJ2-1 for the parts outside the CDR3, the full variable domain is KAGVTQTPRYLIKTRGQQVTLSCSPISGHRSVSWYQQTPGQGLQFLFEYFSETQRNKGNFPGRFSGRQFSNSRSEMNVSTLELGDSALYLCASSLEWLDEQFFGPGTRLTVL.